A single sample gave rise to the 23 T cell receptor beta chains below, sequenced in a study of human T cells and chemical hapten exposure. Documented time point: pre-sensitization, week 0. Treatment described: therapeutic diphenylcyclopropenone sensitization with weekly scalp DPC. TCRdb recomputed calls from the RACE reads with MiXCR, one row per CDR3 protein. The sample shows 95,000 to 150,000 distinct CDR3 sequences, about 14% of them seen only once. The sample in question was whole blood, obtained in connection with sensitization to the hapten diphenylcyclopropenone (DPC). Source of these receptors: a woman younger than 30 with alopecia areata. Some clones in this sample may be carry-over from other donors' samples.

This clonotype was recorded at least ten times. This rearrangement joins TRBV7-2 to TRBJ2-4; D might be TRBD1 (5 bases). The CDR3 extends over 11 amino acids. Germline V gene sequence: CDR1 SGHTA, CDR2 FQGNSA. Between the trimmed V and J ends, which lost 4 bases and 8 bases, there was a span of 6 bases. This chain's CDR3 is CASSSRDIQYF. CDR3 coding DNA: TGTGCCAGCAGCTCCAGGGACATTCAGTACTTC.

There are many counts of this clonotype. This chain joins TRBV6-2 or TRBV6-3 and TRBJ2-5, with D perhaps matching TRBD1 (5 bases). The V end lost 2 bases, the J end lost 9 bases, and 13 bases lay between the germline ends. Looked up from germline, CDR1 is MNHEY and CDR2 is SVGEGT. The CDR3 length is 13 residues. The CDR3 DNA reads TGTGCCAGCAGTTACGTCAAGCAAGGGGCCCAGTACTTC. This codes for CASSYVKQGAQYF.

This clonotype was detected only a few times. The rearrangement uses TRBV2 and TRBJ2-5, with 9 bases matching TRBD2. CDR3 size: 17 residues. V gave up 7 bases and J gave up 0 bases; unmatched junction bases: 12. Germline V gives CDR1 SNHLY, CDR2 FYNNEI. The CDR3: CASTFGVSGGNQETQYF. CDR3 coding DNA: TGTGCCAGCACGTTCGGTGTTAGCGGGGGAAACCAAGAGACCCAGTACTTC.

In this sample, this clonotype turned up a few times. V gene TRBV7-2 combines with J gene TRBJ2-7; D may be TRBD1 (7 bases). This CDR3 has 14 residues. Trimming stripped 3 bases from V and 6 bases from J, with 15 bases between. Germline-derived CDR1 and CDR2 are SGHTA and FQGNSA. The CDR3, as DNA: TGTGCCAGCAGCTTCGGGGGCAGGGGGTCCGAGCAGTACTTC. Encoded protein: CASSFGGRGSEQYF.

This clonotype was found a few times. V usage is TRBV20-1 and J usage is TRBJ1-5, with D maybe TRBD1 (5 bases). The CDR3 spans 15 residues. Deletions cut 6 bases from V and 5 bases from J, with 20 bases between. CDR1 DFQATT and CDR2 SNEGSKA come from the germline V gene (reference sequence). The chain's CDR3 is CSATLPGRDYQPQHF. CDR3 DNA: TGCAGTGCCACCCTCCCAGGCAGGGACTATCAGCCCCAGCATTTT.

This clonotype was counted many times. The rearrangement uses TRBV6-2 or TRBV6-3 and TRBJ1-1; TRBD1 is a possible D gene (5 bases). The CDR3 loop spans 13 amino acids. The germline gives CDR1 MNHEY, CDR2 SVGEGT. V dropped 2 bases and J dropped 3 bases, with 7 bases sitting between them. This chain's CDR3 is CASSYEGDTEAFF. The CDR3 bases are TGTGCCAGCAGTTACGAAGGGGACACTGAAGCTTTCTTT.

This clonotype was picked up a small number of times. The CDR3 DNA sequence: TGTGCCAGCAGGGGGGACCGACAGGGTCGGAACACTGAAGCTTTCTTT. It codes for CASRGDRQGRNTEAFF. V usage is TRBV7-8 and J usage is TRBJ1-1, with TRBD1 matching 7 bases. The V and J ends lost 6 bases and 1 base, in that order; junction bases with no gene match: 11. In germline, CDR1 is SGHVS, CDR2 FQNEAQ. The CDR3 has 16 residues.

The J gene is TRBJ1-1, the V gene TRBV25-1; 7 nucleotides line up with TRBD1. CDR1 is MGHDK and CDR2 is SYGVNS in the germline V gene. This CDR3 region has 13 residues. Losses at the gene ends were 4 bases for V and 8 bases for J; bases not matched to a gene: 7. The CDR3 nucleotides read TGTGCCAGCAGTGGAAGGGCAGGGGGGGAAGCTTTCTTT. Translation gives CASSGRAGGEAFF. The variable domain in full, completed from reference TRBV25-1 and TRBJ1-1, reads EADIYQTPRYLVIGTGKKITLECSQTMGHDKMYWYQQDPGMELHLIHYSYGVNSTEKGDLSSESTVSRIRTEHFPLTLESARPSHTSQYLCASSGRAGGEAFFGQGTRLTVV.

This clonotype occurred a few times. The CDR3 is CASSFYTLNEQYF. CDR3 nucleotide sequence: TGTGCCAGCAGCTTTTACACCCTCAACGAGCAGTACTTC. The chain combines TRBV7-2 with TRBJ2-7; D is undetermined. The germline V gene has CDR1 SGHTA and CDR2 FQGNSA. V was shortened by 3 bases and J by 5 bases, with 11 bases between the two germline ends. The CDR3 contains 13 residues.

The chain combines TRBV18 with TRBJ1-4; D is ambiguous. The CDR3 sequence is 15 residues long. The V end was cut by 2 bases, the J end by 4 bases, with 11 bases between. CDR1 is KGHSH and CDR2 is LQKENI in the germline V gene. In nucleotides, the CDR3 is TGTGCCAGCTCACCAGGGCCACGCGTTAATGAAAAACTGTTTTTT. Encoded protein: CASSPGPRVNEKLFF.

In the case of this clonotype: Possible read error: a much larger clone is one base away. V and J are TRBV29-1 and TRBJ1-5; D gene uncertain. CDR1 is SQVTM, CDR2 ANQGSEA, per germline. The ends were cut back, 5 bases at V and 7 bases at J, with 15 bases in the middle. The CDR3 contains 13 residues. This chain's CDR3 is CSVRLPGRQPQHF. The CDR3 nucleotides read TGCAGCGTTCGCCTCCCCGGTCGGCAGCCCCAGCATTTT.

The sample holds many counts of this clonotype. This chain links TRBV7-9 with TRBJ2-1; TRBD2 matches 12 bases. This CDR3 contains 14 residues. The germline CDR1 and CDR2 sequences are SEHNR and FQNEAQ (reference sequence). The V gene end was trimmed by 5 bases and the J gene end by 7 bases; junction bases not matched to a gene: 3. Here the CDR3 DNA reads TGTGCCAGCAGCCCTAGCGGGGGGGCTAATGAGCAGTTCTTC. This sequence encodes CASSPSGGANEQFF.

The rearrangement joins TRBV20-1 to TRBJ1-2; D call uncertain. This CDR3 comprises 11 residues. V lost 1 base to trimming and J lost 4 bases, with 4 bases between them. Germline lookup yields CDR1 DFQATT and CDR2 SNEGSKA (reference sequence). In DNA, the CDR3 is TGCAGTGCTAGAGGGGGCTATGGCTACACCTTC. It specifies CSARGGYGYTF.

There are a few counts of this clonotype. The chain is built from TRBV5-4 and TRBJ2-3, with 8 nucleotides matching TRBD2. The CDR3 spans 14 residues. CDR1 SGHNT and CDR2 YYREEE come from the germline V gene (reference sequence). Germline trimming cut 3 bases from V and 5 bases from J; bases unmatched to any gene: 5. The CDR3: CASSWRGAQDTQYF. CDR3 DNA sequence: TGTGCCAGCAGCTGGCGGGGGGCCCAAGATACGCAGTATTTT.

There are a few counts of this clonotype. The CDR3 coding sequence is TGTGCCAGCTCACAAGGGGATAATCAGCCCCAGCATTTT. Residues: CASSQGDNQPQHF. The chain links TRBV18 to TRBJ1-5, with a weak D call TRBD1 (5 bases). The CDR3 contains 13 residues. V was trimmed by 4 bases and J by 4 bases, leaving 8 bases between them. Germline CDR1 KGHSH, CDR2 LQKENI. Supplemented by reference TRBV18 and TRBJ1-5, the full variable domain reads NAGVMQNPRHLVRRRGQEARLRCSPMKGHSHVYWYRQLPEEGLKFMVYLQKENIIDESGMPKERFSAEFPKEGPSILRIQQVVRGDSAAYFCASSQGDNQPQHFGDGTRLSIL.

In its sample, this clonotype was seen many times. V usage is TRBV10-3 and J usage is TRBJ1-6; TRBD1 might be the D (5 bases). There are 15 residues in the CDR3. Germline loops: CDR1 ENHRY, CDR2 SYGVKD. V gave up 6 bases and J gave up 7 bases, with 16 bases separating them. The CDR3 loop is CAIRAGNRKNSPLHF. The CDR3 nucleotides are TGTGCCATCAGAGCAGGGAATAGAAAAAATTCACCCCTCCACTTT.

This clonotype was observed a handful of times. This rearrangement joins TRBV11-2 to TRBJ2-1, with D possibly matching TRBD2 (6 bases). Germline V CDR1 and CDR2: SGHAT, FQNNGV. The CDR3 consists of 16 residues. V lost 3 bases and J lost 6, with 18 bases in between. Here the CDR3 DNA reads TGTGCCAGCAGCTTCGCCGGCGGGGCGAGAAGCAATGAGCAGTTCTTC. This codes for CASSFAGGARSNEQFF.

This clonotype appeared a few times. This rearrangement joins TRBV29-1 to TRBJ1-1; 10 nucleotides agree with TRBD1. The CDR3 has 14 residues. The ends lost 6 bases at V and 6 bases at J; junction bases unmatched: 10. CDR1 is SQVTM and CDR2 is ANQGSEA in the germline V gene. CDR3 amino acids: CSVGDRGTRAEAFF. DNA of the CDR3: TGCAGCGTGGGGGACAGGGGTACGAGAGCTGAAGCTTTCTTT.

This clonotype was detected many times. This chain connects TRBV9 to TRBJ2-7; 9 nucleotides match TRBD1. Trimming removed 4 bases from V and 6 bases from J; junction bases left unmatched: 14. Germline-derived CDR1 and CDR2 are SGDLS and YYNGEE. There are 16 residues in the CDR3. This CDR3 is CASSPGQGFLGGEQYF. CDR3 sequence (DNA): TGTGCCAGCAGCCCGGGACAGGGTTTTTTGGGTGGCGAGCAGTACTTC. The variable domain in full, with the rest retrieved from reference TRBV9 and TRBJ2-7, is DSGVTQTPKHLITATGQRVTLRCSPRSGDLSVYWYQQSLDQGLQFLIQYYNGEERAKGNILERFSAQQFPDLHSELNLSSLELGDSALYFCASSPGQGFLGGEQYFGPGTRLTVT.

The J gene is TRBJ2-4, the V gene TRBV11-2; TRBD2 matches 7 bases. Per the germline V gene, CDR1 is SGHAT and CDR2 is FQNNGV. CDR3 length equals 16 residues. The junction had 4 bases not matched to a gene; V was cut back by 2 bases and J by 0 bases. For the CDR3, the DNA is TGTGCCAGCAGCTTATATGAGCGGGAAGCCAAAAACATTCAGTACTTC. As protein: CASSLYEREAKNIQYF. The full variable domain, with the rest looked up from reference TRBV11-2 and TRBJ2-4, is EAGVAQSPRYKIIEKRQSVAFWCNPISGHATLYWYQQILGQGPKLLIQFQNNGVVDDSQLPKDRFSAERLKGVDSTLKIQPAKLEDSAVYLCASSLYEREAKNIQYFGAGTRLSVL.

This chain joins TRBV20-1 and TRBJ1-5, with 8 bases identical to TRBD1. With V trimmed by 1 base and J by 2 bases, 4 bases remained unmatched. Germline V lookup: CDR1 DFQATT, CDR2 SNEGSKA (reference sequence). The CDR3 extends over 15 amino acids. CDR3: CSARGTGGRNQPQHF. The CDR3 DNA is TGCAGTGCTAGAGGTACAGGGGGTCGCAATCAGCCCCAGCATTTT.

Ten or more counts support this clonotype. The rearrangement links TRBV6-2 or TRBV6-3 to TRBJ1-2; tentatively, D is TRBD1 (5 bases). The V and J ends lost 11 bases and 2 bases respectively, with 9 bases between them. The CDR3 contains 11 residues. From germline, CDR1 is MNHEY and CDR2 SVGEGT. The CDR3: CAAGPNYGYTF. The DNA for the CDR3 is TGTGCCGCAGGGCCGAACTATGGCTACACCTTC.

The sample holds many counts of this clonotype. The V call is TRBV6-2 or TRBV6-3, the J call TRBJ1-1; 10 bases line up with TRBD1. Germline lookup yields CDR1 MNHEY and CDR2 SVGEGT. J lost 1 base, V lost 6 bases, and 5 bases had no gene match. The length of the CDR3 is 15 residues. This chain's CDR3 is CASRRTGGRNTEAFF. DNA of the CDR3: TGTGCCAGCAGAAGGACAGGGGGGAGGAACACTGAAGCTTTCTTT.